This T cell receptor beta chain was captured in a study of blood T cell repertoires in COVID-19. The CDR3 consists of 14 residues. V gave up 7 bases and J gave up 5 bases, with 17 bases separating them. Germline CDR1 MNHEY, CDR2 SVGAGI. Sequenced by immunoSEQ multiplex PCR; TCRdb stores in-frame clones only, minus some. The table shows just over 300,000 clones, with under 90% occurring only once. Sequences were obtained from PBMCs or T cells enriched from blood (not recorded which). The V and J genes are TRBV6-5 and TRBJ1-2; D is possibly TRBD1 (5 bases). The receptor was derived from a man aged 25 to 45 who had recovered from COVID-19. CDR3 DNA sequence: TGTGCCAGCACCCTGTCCAGGGTTGGGTATGGCTACACCTTC. This translates into CASTLSRVGYGYTF.